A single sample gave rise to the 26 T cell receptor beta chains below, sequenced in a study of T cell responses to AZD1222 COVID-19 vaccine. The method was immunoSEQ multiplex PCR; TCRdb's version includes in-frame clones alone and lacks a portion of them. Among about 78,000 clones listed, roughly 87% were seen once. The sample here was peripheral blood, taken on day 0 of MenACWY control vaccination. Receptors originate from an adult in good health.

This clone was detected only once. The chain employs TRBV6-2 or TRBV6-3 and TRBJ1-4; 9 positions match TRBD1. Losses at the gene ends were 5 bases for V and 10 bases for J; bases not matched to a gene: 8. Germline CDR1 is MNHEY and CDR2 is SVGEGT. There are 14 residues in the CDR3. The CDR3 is CASSLDRGGAKLFF. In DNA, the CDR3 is TGTGCCAGCAGTCTGGACAGGGGAGGTGCAAAACTGTTTTTT.

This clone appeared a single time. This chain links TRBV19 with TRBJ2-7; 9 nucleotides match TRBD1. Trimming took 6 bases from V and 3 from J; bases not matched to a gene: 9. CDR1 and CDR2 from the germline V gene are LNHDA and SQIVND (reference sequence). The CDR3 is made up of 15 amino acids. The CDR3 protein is CASSDTGTGSYEQYF. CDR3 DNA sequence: TGTGCCAGTAGCGATACCGGGACAGGGAGCTACGAGCAGTACTTC.

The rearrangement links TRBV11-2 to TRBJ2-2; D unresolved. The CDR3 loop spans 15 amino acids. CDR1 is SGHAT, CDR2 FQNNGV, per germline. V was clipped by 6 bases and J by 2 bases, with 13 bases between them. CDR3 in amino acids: CASRIRVTNTGELFF. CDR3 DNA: TGTGCCAGCAGAATCCGGGTCACCAACACCGGGGAGCTGTTTTTT.

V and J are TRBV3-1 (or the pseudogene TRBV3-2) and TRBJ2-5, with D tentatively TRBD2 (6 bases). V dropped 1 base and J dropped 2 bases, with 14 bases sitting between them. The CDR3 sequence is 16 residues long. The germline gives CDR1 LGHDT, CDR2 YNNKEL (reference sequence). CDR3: CASSQASEGTQETQYF. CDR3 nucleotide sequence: TGTGCCAGCAGCCAAGCTTCGGAGGGGACTCAAGAGACCCAGTACTTC.

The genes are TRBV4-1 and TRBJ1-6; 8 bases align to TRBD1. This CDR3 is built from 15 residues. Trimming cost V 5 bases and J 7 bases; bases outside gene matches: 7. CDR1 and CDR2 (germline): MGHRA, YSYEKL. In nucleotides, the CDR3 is TGCGCCAGCAGCTCGGACAGGGTGGTGAATTCACCCCTCCACTTT. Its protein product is CASSSDRVVNSPLHF.

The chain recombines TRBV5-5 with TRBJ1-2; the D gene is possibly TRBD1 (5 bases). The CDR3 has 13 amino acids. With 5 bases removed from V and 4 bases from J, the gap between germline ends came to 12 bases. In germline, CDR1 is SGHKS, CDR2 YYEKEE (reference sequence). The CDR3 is CASSQTALYGYTF. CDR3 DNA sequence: TGTGCCAGCAGTCAGACAGCCCTCTATGGCTACACCTTC.

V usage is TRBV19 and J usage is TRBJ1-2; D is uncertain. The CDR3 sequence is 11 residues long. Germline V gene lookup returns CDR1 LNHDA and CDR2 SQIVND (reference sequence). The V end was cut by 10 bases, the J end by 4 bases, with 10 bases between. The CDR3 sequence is CATDGTYGYTF. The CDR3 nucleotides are TGTGCCACGGACGGCACCTATGGCTACACCTTC. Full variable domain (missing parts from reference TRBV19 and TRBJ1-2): DGGITQSPKYLFRKEGQNVTLSCEQNLNHDAMYWYRQDPGQGLRLIYYSQIVNDFQKGDIAEGYSVSREKKESFPLTVTSAQKNPTAFYLCATDGTYGYTFGSGTRLTVV.

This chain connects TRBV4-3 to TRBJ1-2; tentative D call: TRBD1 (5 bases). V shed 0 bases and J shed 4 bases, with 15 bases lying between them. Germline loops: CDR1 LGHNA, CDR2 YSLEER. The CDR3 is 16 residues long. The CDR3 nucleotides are TGCGCCAGCAGCCAAGACCAGGGCGAGGGTAGCTATGGCTACACCTTC. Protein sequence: CASSQDQGEGSYGYTF.

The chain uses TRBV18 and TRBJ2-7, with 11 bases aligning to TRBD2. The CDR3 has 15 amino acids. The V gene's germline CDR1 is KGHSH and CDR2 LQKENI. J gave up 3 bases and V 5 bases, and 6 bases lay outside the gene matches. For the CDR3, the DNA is TGTGCCAGCTCAGTAGGGACTAGCGGATTCTACGAGCAGTACTTC. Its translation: CASSVGTSGFYEQYF. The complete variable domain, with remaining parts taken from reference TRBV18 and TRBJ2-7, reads NAGVMQNPRHLVRRRGQEARLRCSPMKGHSHVYWYRQLPEEGLKFMVYLQKENIIDESGMPKERFSAEFPKEGPSILRIQQVVRGDSAAYFCASSVGTSGFYEQYFGPGTRLTVT.

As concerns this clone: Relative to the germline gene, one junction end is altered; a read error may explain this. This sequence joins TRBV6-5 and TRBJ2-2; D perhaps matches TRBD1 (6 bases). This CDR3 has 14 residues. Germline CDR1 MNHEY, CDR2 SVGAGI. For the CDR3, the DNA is TGCGCCAGCAAGACAGGCCCCATCACCGGGGAGCTGTTTTTT. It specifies CASKTGPITGELFF.

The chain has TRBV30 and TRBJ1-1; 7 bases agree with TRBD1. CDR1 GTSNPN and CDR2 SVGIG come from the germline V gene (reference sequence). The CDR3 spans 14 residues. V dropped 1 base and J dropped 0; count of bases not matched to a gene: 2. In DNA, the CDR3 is TGTGCCTGGAGTGCGGGACAGATGAACACTGAAGCTTTCTTT. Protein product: CAWSAGQMNTEAFF.

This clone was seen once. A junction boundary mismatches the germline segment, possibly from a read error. CDR3 region: CAGSPRDAGYTF. The CDR3 DNA sequence: TGTGCCGGCTCACCCAGGGACGCTGGCTACACCTTC. The chain joins TRBV18 to TRBJ1-2, with D perhaps matching TRBD1 (5 bases). Germline CDR1 and CDR2: KGHSH and LQKENI. The CDR3 runs to 12 residues. Based on the CDR3 plus reference TRBV18 and TRBJ1-2, the full variable domain is NAGVMQNPRHLVRRRGQEARLRCSPMKGHSHVYWYRQLPEEGLKFMVYLQKENIIDESGMPKERFSAEFPKEGPSILRIQQVVRGDSAAYFCAGSPRDAGYTFGSGTRLTVV.

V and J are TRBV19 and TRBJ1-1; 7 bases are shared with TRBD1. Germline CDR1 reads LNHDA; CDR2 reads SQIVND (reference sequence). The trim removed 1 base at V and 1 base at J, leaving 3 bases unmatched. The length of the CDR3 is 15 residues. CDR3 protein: CASSIVRGSNTEAFF. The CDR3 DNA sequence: TGTGCCAGTAGTATAGTCAGGGGGTCGAACACTGAAGCTTTCTTT.

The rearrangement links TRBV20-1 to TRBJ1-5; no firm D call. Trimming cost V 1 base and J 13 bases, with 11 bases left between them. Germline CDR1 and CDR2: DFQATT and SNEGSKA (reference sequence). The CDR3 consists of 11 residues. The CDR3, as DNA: TGCAGTGCTAGAGGCGACAACCAACAGCATTTT. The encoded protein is CSARGDNQQHF.

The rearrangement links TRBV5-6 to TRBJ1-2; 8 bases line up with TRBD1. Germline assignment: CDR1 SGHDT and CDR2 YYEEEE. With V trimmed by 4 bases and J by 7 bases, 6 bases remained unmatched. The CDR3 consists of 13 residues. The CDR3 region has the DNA TGTGCCAGCAGCAGAGACAGGGGAGGTGGCTACACCTTC. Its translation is CASSRDRGGGYTF.

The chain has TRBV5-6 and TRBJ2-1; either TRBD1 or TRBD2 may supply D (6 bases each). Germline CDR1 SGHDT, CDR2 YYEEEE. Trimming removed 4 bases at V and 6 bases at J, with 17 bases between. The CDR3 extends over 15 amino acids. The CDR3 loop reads CASSPPGAVGNEQFF. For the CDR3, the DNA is TGTGCCAGCAGCCCCCCGGGGGCCGTGGGCAATGAGCAGTTCTTC. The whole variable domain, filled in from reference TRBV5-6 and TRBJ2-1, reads DAGVTQSPTHLIKTRGQQVTLRCSPKSGHDTVSWYQQALGQGPQFIFQYYEEEERQRGNFPDRFSGHQFPNYSSELNVNALLLGDSALYLCASSPPGAVGNEQFFGPGTRLTVL.

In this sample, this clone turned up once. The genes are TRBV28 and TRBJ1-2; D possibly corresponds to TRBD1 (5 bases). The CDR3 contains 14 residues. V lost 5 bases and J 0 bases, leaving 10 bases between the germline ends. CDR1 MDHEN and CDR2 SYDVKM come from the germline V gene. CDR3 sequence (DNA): TGTGCCAGCAGTCCCAGGGAGACTAACTATGGCTACACCTTC. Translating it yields CASSPRETNYGYTF.

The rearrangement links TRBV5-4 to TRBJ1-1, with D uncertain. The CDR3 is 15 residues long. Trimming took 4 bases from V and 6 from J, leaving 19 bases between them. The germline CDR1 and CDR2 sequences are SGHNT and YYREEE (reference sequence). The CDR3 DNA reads TGTGCCAGCAGCCGGCCCCTGGGAGAGAGCCCTGAAGCTTTCTTT. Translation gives CASSRPLGESPEAFF.

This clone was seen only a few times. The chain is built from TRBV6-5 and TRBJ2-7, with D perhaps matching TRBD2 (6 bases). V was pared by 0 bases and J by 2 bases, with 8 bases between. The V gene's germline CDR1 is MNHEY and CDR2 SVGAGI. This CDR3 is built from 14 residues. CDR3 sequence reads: CASSYSGGTYEQYF. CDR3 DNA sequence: TGTGCCAGCAGTTACTCGGGAGGTACCTACGAGCAGTACTTC.

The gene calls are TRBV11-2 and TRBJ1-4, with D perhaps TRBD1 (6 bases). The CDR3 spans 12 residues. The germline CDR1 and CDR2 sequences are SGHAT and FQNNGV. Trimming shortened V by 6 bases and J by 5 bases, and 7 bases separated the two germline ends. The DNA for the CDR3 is TGTGCCAGCAGGGGGGCGAATGAAAAACTGTTTTTT. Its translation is CASRGANEKLFF.

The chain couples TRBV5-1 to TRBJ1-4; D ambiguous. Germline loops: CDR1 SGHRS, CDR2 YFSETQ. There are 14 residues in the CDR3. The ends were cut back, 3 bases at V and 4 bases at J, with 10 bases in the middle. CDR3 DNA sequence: TGCGCCAGCAGCTCCGGCCAGGTTAATGAAAAACTGTTTTTT. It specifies CASSSGQVNEKLFF.

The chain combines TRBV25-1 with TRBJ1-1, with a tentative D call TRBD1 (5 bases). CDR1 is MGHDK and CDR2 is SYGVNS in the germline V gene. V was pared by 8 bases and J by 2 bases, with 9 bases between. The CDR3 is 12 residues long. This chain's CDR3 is CASSGGNTEAFF. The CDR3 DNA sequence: TGTGCCAGCTCTGGGGGTAACACTGAAGCTTTCTTT.

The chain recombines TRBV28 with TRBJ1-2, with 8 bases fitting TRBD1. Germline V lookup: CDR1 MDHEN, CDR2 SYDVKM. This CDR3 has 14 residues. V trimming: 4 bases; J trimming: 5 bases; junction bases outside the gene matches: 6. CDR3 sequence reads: CASSSDRGRYGYTF. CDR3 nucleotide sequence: TGTGCCAGCAGTTCAGACAGGGGTCGGTATGGCTACACCTTC.

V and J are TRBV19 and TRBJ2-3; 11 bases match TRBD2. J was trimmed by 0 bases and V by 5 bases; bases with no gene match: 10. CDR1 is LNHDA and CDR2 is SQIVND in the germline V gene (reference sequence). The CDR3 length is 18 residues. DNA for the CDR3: TGTGCCAGTAGTCCTAGCGGGGGGCTCATTCATAGCACAGATACGCAGTATTTT. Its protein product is CASSPSGGLIHSTDTQYF.

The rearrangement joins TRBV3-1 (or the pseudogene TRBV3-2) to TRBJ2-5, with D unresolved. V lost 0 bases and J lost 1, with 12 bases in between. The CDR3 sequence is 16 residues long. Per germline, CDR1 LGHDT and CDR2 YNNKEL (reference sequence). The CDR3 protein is CASSQDLRLIQETQYF. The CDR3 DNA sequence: TGTGCCAGCAGCCAAGATCTCCGACTGATCCAAGAGACCCAGTACTTC.

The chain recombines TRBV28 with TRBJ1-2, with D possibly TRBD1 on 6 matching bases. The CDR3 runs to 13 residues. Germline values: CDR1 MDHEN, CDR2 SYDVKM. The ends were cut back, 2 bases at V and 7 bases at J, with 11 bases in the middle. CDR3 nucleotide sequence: TGTGCCAGCAGTTTACAGGGGAATGTTGGCTACACCTTC. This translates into CASSLQGNVGYTF.